This T cell receptor beta chain was recovered during a study of cytomegalovirus exposure and HLA in healthy donors. About the research overall: Researchers found that approximately 85% of 350 to 500 genotyped donors fell within the Caucasian-associated ancestry cluster. Study-wide results and caveats: In a later analysis, TCR association rates varied by HLA locus: DRB1 most, HLA-C fewest.

In regard to this clone: The target antigen is unknown.

PCR amplification relied on 60 Vbeta primers (plus 13 Jbeta primers). The table came from immunoSEQ multiplex PCR; TCRdb's copy has only in-frame clones and leaves some out. Among 150,000 or so clones, 70% were seen once, and the ten largest hold around 1.9%. The sequencing sample was made of PBMCs. The sequence came from a woman in her sixties in good health and CMV-seropositive.

The DNA for the CDR3 is TGTGCCAGTAGTATAGATCTCCGATCGGCCCAGCATTTT. It encodes CASSIDLRSAQHF. This chain connects TRBV19 to TRBJ1-5; D is ambiguous. The CDR3 runs to 13 residues. Trimming removed 0 bases at V and 11 bases at J, with 11 bases between. The V gene's germline CDR1 is LNHDA and CDR2 SQIVND (reference sequence).